This passage covers 20 T cell receptor beta chains from one sample sequenced in a study of blood T cells in healthy people across ages. The second PCR ran roughly 7 to 12 cycles with a sample-barcoded 5' primer and J-beta primers. MiXCR, run by TCRdb on the 5' RACE reads, gives a single entry per CDR3 protein. The data show 1.5 million to 2 million distinct CDR3 sequences, 28% seen once. Sequencing input: blood. These receptors were collected from a woman younger than 45 in good health.

The CDR3 bases are TGTGCCAGTAGTGCCGGCCCCCCAGGGAGAAATTCACCCCTCCACTTT. As protein: CASSAGPPGRNSPLHF. The V and J genes are TRBV19 and TRBJ1-6, with a weak D call TRBD1 (5 bases). The CDR3 runs 16 residues. Germline assignment: CDR1 LNHDA and CDR2 SQIVND (reference sequence). V gave up 5 bases and J gave up 7 bases, with 18 bases separating them.

This clonotype has more than one count but fewer than ten. The V call is TRBV7-3, the J call TRBJ2-3; D might be TRBD2 (7 bases). Germline CDR1 reads SGHTA; CDR2 reads FQGTGA. This CDR3 has 15 residues. V was pared by 2 bases and J by 4 bases, with 13 bases between. CDR3 residues: CASSLAGATSDTQYF. In DNA, the CDR3 is TGTGCCAGCAGCTTAGCGGGGGCCACGTCAGATACGCAGTATTTT. Based on the CDR3 plus reference TRBV7-3 and TRBJ2-3, the full variable domain is GAGVSQTPSNKVTEKGKYVELRCDPISGHTALYWYRQSLGQGPEFLIYFQGTGAADDSGLPNDRFFAVRPEGSVSTLKIQRTERGDSAVYLCASSLAGATSDTQYFGPGTRLTVL.

The chain carries TRBV7-8 and TRBJ2-1, with 13 nucleotides matching TRBD2. V lost 5 bases to trimming and J lost 9 bases; unmatched junction nucleotides: 10. This CDR3 contains 16 residues. Germline assignment: CDR1 SGHVS and CDR2 FQNEAQ. This chain's CDR3 is CASSPYTSGGGGEQFF. Here the CDR3 DNA reads TGTGCCAGCAGCCCATACACTAGCGGGGGGGGCGGTGAGCAGTTCTTC.

This clonotype showed up just a few times. The chain has TRBV20-1 and TRBJ2-3; D uncertain. This CDR3 contains 14 residues. V dropped 2 bases and J dropped 8 bases, with 17 bases sitting between them. Per germline, CDR1 DFQATT and CDR2 SNEGSKA (reference sequence). CDR3 in amino acids: CSARRSSAMVTQYF. Here the CDR3 DNA reads TGCAGTGCTAGACGTAGCTCGGCGATGGTTACGCAGTATTTT.

Of note for this clonotype: Since no conserved phenylalanine or tryptophan closes the CDR3, a read error is the likely cause. The J gene is TRBJ2-7, the V gene TRBV6-2 or TRBV6-3, with no clear D. CDR1 is MNHEY and CDR2 is SVGEGT in the germline V gene. The CDR3 length is 11 residues. V lost 5 bases to trimming and J lost 7 bases, with 9 bases between them. In nucleotides, the CDR3 is TGTGCCAGCAGTAATTACAATGAGCAGTACCTC. Its translation: CASSNYNEQYL.

There are many counts of this clonotype. The chain recombines TRBV7-9 with TRBJ2-7, with D uncertain. The length of the CDR3 is 13 residues. Germline lookup yields CDR1 SEHNR and CDR2 FQNEAQ (reference sequence). Trimming pared 3 bases from V and 5 bases from J, leaving 11 bases between. The CDR3: CASSLAFSNEQYF. The CDR3 DNA is TGTGCCAGCAGCTTGGCATTTTCCAACGAGCAGTACTTC.

V usage is TRBV7-3 and J usage is TRBJ2-1, with 7 bases fitting TRBD2. Germline assignment: CDR1 SGHTA and CDR2 FQGTGA. Trimming cost V 2 bases and J 5 bases; bases outside gene matches: 9. The CDR3 extends over 16 amino acids. The CDR3 sequence is CASSLVGRSGDNEQFF. Written as DNA, the CDR3 is TGTGCCAGCAGCTTAGTCGGACGGAGCGGGGACAATGAGCAGTTCTTC.

J is TRBJ2-5 and V is TRBV19, with 8 bases fitting TRBD2. With V trimmed by 3 bases and J by 4 bases, 4 bases remained unmatched. CDR3 size: 14 residues. CDR1 and CDR2 from the germline V gene are LNHDA and SQIVND (reference sequence). CDR3: CASSIRGGRETQYF. Written as DNA, the CDR3 is TGTGCCAGTAGTATCCGGGGGGGCCGAGAGACCCAGTACTTC.

A remark on this clonotype: Germline is not matched at one junction end, which may reflect a read error. The genes are TRBV5-1 and TRBJ2-1; D might be TRBD2 (7 bases). Germline loops: CDR1 SGHRS, CDR2 YFSETQ. The CDR3 contains 16 residues. In DNA form, the CDR3 reads TGCGCCAACAGCTCACGTACCAGCGGGGACACCGGTGAGCAGTTCTTC. Its protein product is CANSSRTSGDTGEQFF.

The chain uses TRBV29-1 and TRBJ1-4, with 10 bases fitting TRBD1. The V segment lost 4 bases and the J segment 7 bases; nucleotides outside the gene matches: 3. This CDR3 contains 13 residues. Per the germline V gene, CDR1 is SQVTM and CDR2 is ANQGSEA. The CDR3 region is CSVGTGGGEKLFF. In DNA form, the CDR3 reads TGCAGCGTTGGGACAGGGGGTGGTGAAAAACTGTTTTTT.

Ten or more counts support this clonotype. The rearrangement uses TRBV6-5 and TRBJ2-7; no firm D call. Between the trimmed V and J ends, which lost 8 bases and 5 bases, there was a span of 10 bases. From germline, CDR1 is MNHEY and CDR2 SVGAGI. The CDR3 extends over 11 amino acids. Here the CDR3 reads CASGAVDEQYF. The CDR3 DNA is TGTGCCAGCGGCGCAGTCGACGAGCAGTACTTC.

This clonotype was picked up one time. A read error is possible here, since a much larger clone lies one base away. This chain links TRBV6-2 or TRBV6-3 with TRBJ2-3; TRBD2 might be the D (6 bases). Germline V gives CDR1 MNHEY, CDR2 SVGEGT. The CDR3 has 16 residues. Here the CDR3 reads CAGSYSIIAGTDTQYF. In nucleotides, the CDR3 is TGTGCCGGCAGTTACTCGATTATAGCGGGCACAGATACGCAGTATTTT.

This clonotype was recorded many times. The chain has TRBV5-1 and TRBJ2-3; possible D gene TRBD2, 6 bases. V lost 0 bases and J lost 5, with 10 bases in between. The CDR3 is 14 amino acids. The V gene's germline CDR1 is SGHRS and CDR2 YFSETQ. The CDR3 DNA sequence: TGCGCCAGCAGCTTGGAGGAGGGGATAGATACGCAGTATTTT. Translated, it gives CASSLEEGIDTQYF.

The rearrangement links TRBV7-2 to TRBJ2-7, with 9 bases aligning to TRBD1. With V trimmed by 4 bases and J by 3 bases, 10 bases remained unmatched. Germline V gives CDR1 SGHTA, CDR2 FQGNSA. The CDR3 sequence is 16 residues long. The CDR3 loop reads CASSSSAGTGIYEQYF. The CDR3 nucleotides read TGTGCCAGCAGCTCGAGCGCCGGGACAGGGATCTACGAGCAGTACTTC.

The sample holds a few counts of this clonotype. The chain combines TRBV7-9 with TRBJ1-2; 9 bases are shared with TRBD1. The CDR3 runs 15 residues. Germline CDR1 and CDR2: SEHNR and FQNEAQ (reference sequence). The V segment lost 7 bases and the J segment 4 bases; nucleotides outside the gene matches: 10. The CDR3 loop reads CASNPSPTGGYGYTF. The CDR3 nucleotides are TGTGCCAGCAACCCAAGTCCGACAGGGGGCTATGGCTACACCTTC.

This clonotype was picked up many times. The J gene is TRBJ1-2, the V gene TRBV29-1; 9 bases line up with TRBD1. The CDR3 consists of 13 residues. Germline assignment: CDR1 SQVTM and CDR2 ANQGSEA. Trimming at V came to 6 bases and at J to 8 bases, leaving 10 bases not matched to a gene. In DNA form, the CDR3 reads TGCAGCGTGGATCCGGGACAGGGTAGGGGCTACACCTTC. Translation: CSVDPGQGRGYTF.

The chain combines TRBV20-1 with TRBJ2-3; 13 bases fit TRBD2. The V gene's germline CDR1 is DFQATT and CDR2 SNEGSKA (reference sequence). This CDR3 comprises 15 residues. The CDR3 is CSALGLAGITDTQYF. CDR3 nucleotides: TGCAGCGCCCTGGGACTAGCGGGGATCACAGATACGCAGTATTTT.

This clonotype was detected a few times. V and J are TRBV2 and TRBJ2-1, with TRBD2 matching over 8 bases. Germline assignment: CDR1 SNHLY and CDR2 FYNNEI. The CDR3 is 17 residues long. The J segment lost 6 bases and the V segment lost 5 bases, leaving 15 bases of the junction unmatched. CDR3: CASSLRVPGLGPNEQFF. The CDR3 coding sequence is TGTGCCAGCAGTCTAAGGGTACCGGGACTAGGCCCCAATGAGCAGTTCTTC.

This clonotype occurred a few times. CDR3 sequence: CAISEFGTRDEKLFF. The CDR3 DNA is TGTGCCATCAGTGAGTTCGGGACACGAGATGAAAAACTGTTTTTT. This chain links TRBV10-3 with TRBJ1-4, with TRBD1 as a possible D gene (6 bases). The CDR3 runs 15 residues. V was pared by 1 base and J by 6 bases, with 12 bases between. Germline V gene lookup returns CDR1 ENHRY and CDR2 SYGVKD.

This clonotype has more than one count but fewer than ten. The V call is TRBV5-5, the J call TRBJ1-3; D call uncertain. Trimming removed 0 bases at V and 0 bases at J, with 4 bases between. Germline V CDR1 and CDR2: SGHKS, YYEKEE (reference sequence). There are 14 residues in the CDR3. The CDR3 loop reads CASSLGFSGNTIYF. CDR3 nucleotide sequence: TGTGCCAGCAGCTTGGGGTTCTCTGGAAACACCATATATTTT.